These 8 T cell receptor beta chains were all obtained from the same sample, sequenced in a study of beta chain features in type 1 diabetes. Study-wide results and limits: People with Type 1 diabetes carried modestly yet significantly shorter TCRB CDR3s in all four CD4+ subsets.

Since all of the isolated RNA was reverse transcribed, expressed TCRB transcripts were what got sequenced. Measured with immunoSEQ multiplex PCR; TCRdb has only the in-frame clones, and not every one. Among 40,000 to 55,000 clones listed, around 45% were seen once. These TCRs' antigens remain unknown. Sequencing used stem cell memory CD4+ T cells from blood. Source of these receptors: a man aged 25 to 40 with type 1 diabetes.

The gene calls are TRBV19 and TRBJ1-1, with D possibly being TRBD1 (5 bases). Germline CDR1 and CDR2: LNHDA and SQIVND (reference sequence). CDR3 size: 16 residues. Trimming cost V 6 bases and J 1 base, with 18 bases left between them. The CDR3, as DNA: TGTGCCAGTAGGTACGTGACCGGGGGTTCGAACACTGAAGCTTTCTTT. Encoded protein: CASRYVTGGSNTEAFF.

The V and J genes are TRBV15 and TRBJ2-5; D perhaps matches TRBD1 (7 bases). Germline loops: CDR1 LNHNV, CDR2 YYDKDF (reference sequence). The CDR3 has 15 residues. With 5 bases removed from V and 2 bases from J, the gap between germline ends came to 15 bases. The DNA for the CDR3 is TGTGCCACCAGCCGCGGGGACAGAGGACAAGAGACCCAGTACTTC. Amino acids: CATSRGDRGQETQYF.

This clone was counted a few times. CDR3 sequence (DNA): TGTGCCAGCAGTTACTCGCTATACAGTGAGACCCAGTACTTC. The encoded protein is CASSYSLYSETQYF. The rearrangement joins TRBV6-5 to TRBJ2-5, with D unresolved. This CDR3 comprises 14 residues. V gave up 0 bases and J gave up 5 bases, with 10 bases separating them. Germline V gene sequence: CDR1 MNHEY, CDR2 SVGAGI.

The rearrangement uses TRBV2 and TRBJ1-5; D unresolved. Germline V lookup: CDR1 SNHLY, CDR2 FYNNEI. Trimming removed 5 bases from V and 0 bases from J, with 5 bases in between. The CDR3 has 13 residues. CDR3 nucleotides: TGTGCCAGCAGTCGGGATAGCAATCAGCCCCAGCATTTT. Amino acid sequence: CASSRDSNQPQHF.

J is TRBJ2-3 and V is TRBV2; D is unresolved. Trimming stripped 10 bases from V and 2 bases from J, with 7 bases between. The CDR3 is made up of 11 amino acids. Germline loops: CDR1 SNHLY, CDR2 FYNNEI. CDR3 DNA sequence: TGTGCCACAGGTCTCACAGATACGCAGTATTTT. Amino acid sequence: CATGLTDTQYF.

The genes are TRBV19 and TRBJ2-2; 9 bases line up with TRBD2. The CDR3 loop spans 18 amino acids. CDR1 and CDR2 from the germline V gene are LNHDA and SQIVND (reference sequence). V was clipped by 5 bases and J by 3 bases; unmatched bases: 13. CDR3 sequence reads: CASSLRGGSGSDTGELFF. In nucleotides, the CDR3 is TGTGCCAGTAGTCTTCGTGGGGGTAGCGGGAGCGACACCGGGGAGCTGTTTTTT.

The CDR3 DNA follows: TGTGCCAGCAGCCCCACTAGCGGAGATTACAATGAGCAGTTCTTC. This gives the protein CASSPTSGDYNEQFF. The chain recombines TRBV5-4 with TRBJ2-1; 8 positions match TRBD2. The germline V gene has CDR1 SGHNT and CDR2 YYREEE (reference sequence). The CDR3 covers 15 residues. The V gene end was trimmed by 4 bases and the J gene end by 4 bases; junction bases not matched to a gene: 7.

In DNA form, the CDR3 reads TGTGCCAGCAGTTTTGGGACAGGGGGCGCTAACTATGGCTACACCTTC. It codes for CASSFGTGGANYGYTF. The chain carries TRBV27 and TRBJ1-2; TRBD1 agrees at 12 bases. V lost 3 bases to trimming and J lost 0 bases; unmatched junction nucleotides: 2. Germline lookup yields CDR1 MNHEY and CDR2 SMNVEV (reference sequence). The CDR3 sequence is 16 residues long.